The 24 T cell receptor beta chains given below trace back to one sample, sequenced in a study of CXCR4 blockade with PD-1 therapy in pancreatic cancer. Assay used: immunoSEQ multiplex PCR; TCRdb lists only in-frame clones, some missing. The sample yields under 2,500 clones, approximately 37% seen once. Sequencing was done on a sample of tumor tissue. Receptor source: a human donor with pancreatic ductal adenocarcinoma.

By frequency in the sample, this clone is medium-sized. The V gene is TRBV6-8, the J gene TRBJ1-2, with D unresolved. CDR1 is MNHGY and CDR2 is SAAAGT in the germline V gene. This CDR3 contains 14 residues. With 2 bases removed from V and 5 bases from J, the gap between germline ends came to 12 bases. The CDR3 here is CASSYQTWGYGYTF. In DNA, the CDR3 is TGTGCCAGCAGTTACCAAACATGGGGTTATGGCTACACCTTC.

This chain links TRBV19 with TRBJ1-2, with D maybe TRBD1 (6 bases). Germline CDR1 is LNHDA and CDR2 is SQIVND (reference sequence). CDR3 length: 12 residues. Between the trimmed V and J ends, which lost 5 bases and 7 bases, there was a span of 11 bases. CDR3 amino acids: CASSLQGSGYTF. The CDR3 region has the DNA TGTGCCAGTAGTTTACAGGGTAGTGGCTACACCTTC.

J is TRBJ2-3 and V is TRBV19; D uncertain. Trimming pared 2 bases from V and 4 bases from J, leaving 13 bases between. The CDR3 extends over 15 amino acids. The germline gives CDR1 LNHDA, CDR2 SQIVND (reference sequence). CDR3 residues: CASSITGPHADTQYF. Here the CDR3 DNA reads TGTGCCAGTAGTATAACCGGGCCTCATGCAGATACGCAGTATTTT.

This clone was seen only once. The rearrangement uses TRBV18 and TRBJ2-7, with 8 bases that match TRBD2. Trimming removed 4 bases from V and 4 bases from J; junction bases left unmatched: 9. Per the germline V gene, CDR1 is KGHSH and CDR2 is LQKENI. This CDR3 is built from 15 residues. The CDR3 DNA follows: TGTGCCAGCTCACGCGCCGGGACTAGTGGGTACGAGCAGTACTTC. The encoded protein is CASSRAGTSGYEQYF.

The chain joins TRBV15 to TRBJ2-1; 10 nucleotides match TRBD2. Per germline, CDR1 LNHNV and CDR2 YYDKDF (reference sequence). CDR3 size: 16 residues. V was clipped by 4 bases and J by 7 bases; unmatched bases: 10. CDR3 coding DNA: TGTGCCACCAGCAAAGAAAAGCGGGGGGGTTGGAATGAGCAGTTCTTC. This translates into CATSKEKRGGWNEQFF.

This chain joins TRBV1 and TRBJ2-3; TRBD2 is taken as the D call from the table, unchecked against the DNA. TRBV1 is annotated as a pseudogene. The CDR3 totals 18 residues. CDR3 DNA sequence: TGCGCCAGCAGCCAAGATGACGTTAGCGGGGGGGCAGCGGATACGCAGTATTTT. Translating gives CASSQDDVSGGAADTQYF.

The CDR3, as DNA: TGCAGCGTTGGGACAGGGGAGCAAGAGCAGTACTTC. Translated, it gives CSVGTGEQEQYF. This chain connects TRBV29-1 to TRBJ2-7; 9 bases agree with TRBD1. The V and J ends lost 4 bases and 7 bases, in that order; junction bases with no gene match: 5. Germline V CDR1 and CDR2: SQVTM, ANQGSEA. CDR3 length equals 12 residues.

V gene TRBV6-8 combines with J gene TRBJ2-1; a weak D match, TRBD2 (5 bases). V lost 5 bases to trimming and J lost 9 bases, with 11 bases between them. Germline V CDR1 and CDR2: MNHGY, SAAAGT. This CDR3 contains 12 residues. The CDR3 loop is CASSLRAGEQFF. The DNA for the CDR3 is TGTGCCAGCAGTCTGAGGGCCGGTGAGCAGTTCTTC.

The chain couples TRBV22-1 to TRBJ2-5. TRBV22-1 is a pseudogene segment. The CDR3 consists of 14 residues. CDR3 coding DNA: TGTGCCAGCAGTGTGGGACGTTTCCAAGAGACCCAGTACTTC. Protein product: CASSVGRFQETQYF.

This clone was detected a few times. This CDR3 is CASRLAGDLRELFF. In DNA form, the CDR3 reads TGTGCCAGTCGACTAGCGGGAGATCTCCGGGAGCTGTTTTTT. This chain uses TRBV19 with TRBJ2-2, with 12 bases identical to TRBD2. The germline V gene has CDR1 LNHDA and CDR2 SQIVND (reference sequence). The CDR3 consists of 14 residues. The V and J ends lost 8 bases and 9 bases, in that order; junction bases with no gene match: 7. Complete variable domain (other parts from reference TRBV19 and TRBJ2-2): DGGITQSPKYLFRKEGQNVTLSCEQNLNHDAMYWYRQDPGQGLRLIYYSQIVNDFQKGDIAEGYSVSREKKESFPLTVTSAQKNPTAFYLCASRLAGDLRELFFGEGSRLTVL.

The table lists this clone with a few counts. The chain employs TRBV15 and TRBJ2-4; possibly TRBD2 for D (6 bases). CDR1 LNHNV and CDR2 YYDKDF come from the germline V gene (reference sequence). Trimming shortened V by 5 bases and J by 0 bases, and 23 bases separated the two germline ends. This CDR3 has 19 amino acids. CDR3 nucleotides: TGTGCCACCAGCGACCACAGGCTCCTTAAGGGACTAGCCAAAAACATTCAGTACTTC. This sequence encodes CATSDHRLLKGLAKNIQYF.

This rearrangement joins TRBV5-1 to TRBJ1-1; tentatively, D is TRBD1 (5 bases). Trimming left V 4 bases short and J 5 bases short, with 21 bases between. This CDR3 has 16 amino acids. CDR1 and CDR2 from the germline V gene are SGHRS and YFSETQ. The CDR3 DNA follows: TGCGCCAGCAGCCCGAGTATTACAGGCGCGGGGACTGAAGCTTTCTTT. This translates into CASSPSITGAGTEAFF.

The V gene is TRBV28, the J gene TRBJ1-4, with 7 bases matching TRBD1. CDR3 length: 14 amino acids. V shed 5 bases, J shed 7 bases, and the junction held 7 bases outside the gene matches. Looked up from germline, CDR1 is MDHEN and CDR2 is SYDVKM. CDR3 nucleotide sequence: TGTGCCAGCAGTCAAACAGGGGAAGTTGAAAAACTGTTTTTT. It yields the protein CASSQTGEVEKLFF.

This clone was seen once. The chain is built from TRBV12-5 and TRBJ2-7; 7 nucleotides match TRBD1. Germline loops: CDR1 LGHNT, CDR2 FRNRAP. Trimming cost V 2 bases and J 3 bases; bases outside gene matches: 4. This CDR3 is built from 14 residues. The CDR3 protein is CASGLPGTVYEQYF. The CDR3 DNA is TGTGCTAGTGGTTTGCCTGGGACAGTCTACGAGCAGTACTTC.

This clone turned up a few times. The DNA of the CDR3 is TGTGCCAGCCTTCAGGGAAATGCCGGGGAGCTGTTTTTT. Its translation: CASLQGNAGELFF. The gene calls are TRBV6-8 and TRBJ2-2, with a tentative D call TRBD1 (5 bases). In germline, CDR1 is MNHGY, CDR2 SAAAGT. V dropped 8 bases and J dropped 6 bases, with 13 bases sitting between them. The CDR3 totals 13 residues.

This sequence joins TRBV11-3 and TRBJ1-1; a possible D gene is TRBD1 (6 bases). The germline V gene has CDR1 SGHNT and CDR2 YENEEA. This CDR3 contains 14 residues. V dropped 4 bases and J dropped 5 bases, with 14 bases sitting between them. The CDR3 region is CASSSQGQGTEAFF. The CDR3 region has the DNA TGTGCCAGCAGCTCCCAGGGGCAGGGGACTGAAGCTTTCTTT.

CDR3 region: CASSPPSPLNTEAFF. The CDR3 nucleotides read TGTGCCAGCTCACCACCGTCCCCGTTAAACACTGAAGCTTTCTTT. The gene calls are TRBV18 and TRBJ1-1, with D unclear. The germline V and J ends were trimmed by 0 bases and 2 bases, with 10 bases remaining between them. This CDR3 contains 15 residues. Germline loops: CDR1 KGHSH, CDR2 LQKENI. Filled out from reference TRBV18 and TRBJ1-1, the complete variable domain reads NAGVMQNPRHLVRRRGQEARLRCSPMKGHSHVYWYRQLPEEGLKFMVYLQKENIIDESGMPKERFSAEFPKEGPSILRIQQVVRGDSAAYFCASSPPSPLNTEAFFGQGTRLTVV.

This clone was detected a few times. The V gene is TRBV19, the J gene TRBJ1-5, with D maybe TRBD1 (5 bases). V gave up 7 bases and J gave up 6 bases, with 22 bases separating them. The CDR3 consists of 16 residues. Germline lookup yields CDR1 LNHDA and CDR2 SQIVND (reference sequence). The CDR3 sequence is CASTHRRHRLVQPQHF. CDR3 nucleotide sequence: TGTGCCAGTACCCATCGGCGGCACAGGCTGGTTCAGCCCCAGCATTTT.

The rearrangement uses TRBV19 and TRBJ1-4, with TRBD1 as a possible D gene (6 bases). The V end was cut by 5 bases, the J end by 7 bases, with 17 bases between. This CDR3 has 15 amino acids. CDR1 and CDR2 from the germline V gene are LNHDA and SQIVND (reference sequence). This CDR3 reads CASSGGAGRAEKLFF. The DNA of the CDR3 is TGTGCCAGTAGTGGGGGGGCCGGCCGGGCTGAAAAACTGTTTTTT.

The rearrangement uses TRBV29-1 and TRBJ1-1; D is unclear. Germline V gene lookup returns CDR1 SQVTM and CDR2 ANQGSEA. V was clipped by 3 bases and J by 1 base, with 12 bases between them. The CDR3 consists of 14 residues. CDR3 in DNA: TGCAGCGTTGATTCGAGGGCTCAGAACACTGAAGCTTTCTTT. Protein sequence: CSVDSRAQNTEAFF.

The V gene is TRBV5-1, the J gene TRBJ2-7; the D call may be TRBD1 or TRBD2 (5 bases each). V gave up 4 bases and J gave up 0 bases, with 17 bases separating them. The CDR3 sequence is 16 residues long. The germline CDR1 and CDR2 sequences are SGHRS and YFSETQ. The CDR3 DNA reads TGCGCCAGCAGCCCTATCCCAAGGGACCTCTCCTACGAGCAGTACTTC. It codes for CASSPIPRDLSYEQYF.

This clone occurred a few times. CDR3 DNA sequence: TGTGCCAGCTCACCGATCACTGGGGCCAACGTCCTGACTTTC. Its protein product is CASSPITGANVLTF. This chain links TRBV18 with TRBJ2-6; D not certain. Germline V lookup: CDR1 KGHSH, CDR2 LQKENI. V shed 3 bases and J shed 2 bases, with 5 bases lying between them. The CDR3 has 14 residues. Together with reference TRBV18 and TRBJ2-6, the CDR3 gives the full variable domain: NAGVMQNPRHLVRRRGQEARLRCSPMKGHSHVYWYRQLPEEGLKFMVYLQKENIIDESGMPKERFSAEFPKEGPSILRIQQVVRGDSAAYFCASSPITGANVLTFGAGSRLTVL.

This clone was seen a few times. The V call is TRBV2, the J call TRBJ1-1, with a possible D match to TRBD1 (5 bases). The CDR3 spans 14 residues. Germline CDR1 is SNHLY and CDR2 is FYNNEI. V lost 6 bases and J 2 bases, leaving 13 bases between the germline ends. CDR3 coding DNA: TGTGCCAGCAGAGTTGCGACAGACAACACTGAAGCTTTCTTT. Translating gives CASRVATDNTEAFF. The complete variable domain, with remaining parts taken from reference TRBV2 and TRBJ1-1, reads EPEVTQTPSHQVTQMGQEVILRCVPISNHLYFYWYRQILGQKVEFLVSFYNNEISEKSEIFDDQFSVERPDGSNFTLKIRSTKLEDSAMYFCASRVATDNTEAFFGQGTRLTVV.

The chain employs TRBV15 and TRBJ2-5; weak D call: TRBD1 (6 bases). Trimming stripped 0 bases from V and 3 bases from J, with 8 bases between. The germline CDR1 and CDR2 sequences are LNHNV and YYDKDF (reference sequence). The CDR3 loop spans 14 amino acids. CDR3 in amino acids: CATSREDRKETQYF. CDR3 nucleotides: TGTGCCACCAGCAGAGAGGACAGAAAAGAGACCCAGTACTTC.